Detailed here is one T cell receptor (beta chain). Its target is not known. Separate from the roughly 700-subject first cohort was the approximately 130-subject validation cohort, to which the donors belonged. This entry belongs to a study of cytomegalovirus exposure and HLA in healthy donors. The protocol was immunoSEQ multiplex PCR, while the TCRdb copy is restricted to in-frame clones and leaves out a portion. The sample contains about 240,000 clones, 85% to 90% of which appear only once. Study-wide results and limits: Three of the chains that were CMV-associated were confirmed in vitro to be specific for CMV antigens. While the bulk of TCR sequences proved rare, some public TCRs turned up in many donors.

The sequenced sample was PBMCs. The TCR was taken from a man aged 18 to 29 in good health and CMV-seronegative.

The DNA of the CDR3 is TGCGCCAGCAGTGCGGGACTAGCAGCCTACGAGCAGTACTTC. It encodes CASSAGLAAYEQYF. The chain carries TRBV10-1 and TRBJ2-7; 9 positions match TRBD2. V was clipped by 4 bases and J by 2 bases; unmatched bases: 3. This CDR3 is 14 amino acids long. The germline V gene has CDR1 WNHNN and CDR2 SYGVQD (reference sequence).